These 10 T cell receptor beta chains came from one sample sequenced in a study of spatial heterogeneity in lung cancer. A single record per CDR3 protein comes from TCRdb applying MiXCR to the 5' RACE reads. This table has about 92,000 distinct CDR3 sequences, roughly 12% appearing once. Time point indicated: sample taken at primary tumor resection. Tumor, nontumor lung or frozen PBMC supplied whole RNA, sequenced without sorting. Sequencing used PBMCs, obtained at surgery. The receptors were gathered from a male donor with early-stage non-small cell lung cancer.

In its sample, this clonotype was seen a few times. The chain carries TRBV5-5 and TRBJ1-1, with 7 bases matching TRBD1. The CDR3 consists of 16 residues. V trimming: 4 bases; J trimming: 3 bases; junction bases outside the gene matches: 12. Germline lookup yields CDR1 SGHKS and CDR2 YYEKEE (reference sequence). The DNA of the CDR3 is TGTGCCAGCAGCGAAGGTATGACAGGGCGACACACTGAAGCTTTCTTT. Its translation: CASSEGMTGRHTEAFF.

This clonotype was counted many times. V and J are TRBV7-9 and TRBJ2-1; D is ambiguous. V lost 1 base and J lost 4, with 5 bases in between. The germline V gene encodes CDR1 SEHNR and CDR2 FQNEAQ (reference sequence). The CDR3 has 13 residues. CDR3 coding DNA: TGTGCCAGCAGCTTAGAACCTTACAATGAGCAGTTCTTC. Amino acid sequence: CASSLEPYNEQFF.

The chain has TRBV7-2 and TRBJ1-6, with 7 bases aligning to TRBD1. The CDR3 runs 15 residues. Germline assignment: CDR1 SGHTA and CDR2 FQGNSA. V lost 4 bases to trimming and J lost 9 bases; unmatched junction nucleotides: 9. CDR3: CASSSRQGVASPLHF. CDR3 in DNA: TGTGCCAGCAGCTCGAGACAGGGAGTTGCTTCACCCCTCCACTTT.

This chain connects TRBV19 to TRBJ1-2; the D is unclear. V lost 7 bases and J 2 bases, leaving 17 bases between the germline ends. CDR3 size: 15 residues. Germline V gene sequence: CDR1 LNHDA, CDR2 SQIVND (reference sequence). CDR3 loop: CASIQSPSSNYGYTF. DNA for the CDR3: TGTGCCAGTATTCAATCTCCAAGCTCCAACTATGGCTACACCTTC.

The rearrangement uses TRBV20-1 and TRBJ2-2; TRBD2 matches at 12 bases. V shed 0 bases, J shed 4 bases, and the junction held 6 bases outside the gene matches. The length of the CDR3 is 17 residues. Germline V gene lookup returns CDR1 DFQATT and CDR2 SNEGSKA (reference sequence). CDR3 protein: CSARDVLAGGTTGELFF. In DNA form, the CDR3 reads TGCAGTGCTAGAGATGTGCTAGCGGGGGGGACCACCGGGGAGCTGTTTTTT.

V and J are TRBV18 and TRBJ1-1; D not certain. The V end was cut by 3 bases, the J end by 6 bases, with 11 bases between. In germline, CDR1 is KGHSH, CDR2 LQKENI. The CDR3 is 13 residues long. The CDR3: CASSPDRMSEAFF. CDR3 nucleotides: TGTGCCAGCTCACCGGACCGGATGTCTGAAGCTTTCTTT. The whole variable domain, filled in from reference TRBV18 and TRBJ1-1, reads NAGVMQNPRHLVRRRGQEARLRCSPMKGHSHVYWYRQLPEEGLKFMVYLQKENIIDESGMPKERFSAEFPKEGPSILRIQQVVRGDSAAYFCASSPDRMSEAFFGQGTRLTVV.

This clonotype was observed a handful of times. The genes are TRBV12-3 or TRBV12-4 and TRBJ2-2, with TRBD2 matching 8 bases. The CDR3 totals 15 residues. With 6 bases clipped from V and 1 base from J, the junction kept 4 bases outside the gene matches. CDR3 bases: TGTGCCAGCAGCCGCGGGAGGTGGAACACCGGGGAGCTGTTTTTT. This encodes CASSRGRWNTGELFF.

Ten or more counts support this clonotype. As DNA, the CDR3 is TGTGCCAGCAGCTTAGGCGGGAGAAGGGCAGATACGCAGTATTTT. It yields the protein CASSLGGRRADTQYF. This sequence joins TRBV7-3 and TRBJ2-3; 7 nucleotides align to TRBD2. This CDR3 comprises 15 residues. With 2 bases clipped from V and 4 bases from J, the junction kept 6 bases outside the gene matches. In germline, CDR1 is SGHTA, CDR2 FQGTGA. Variable domain in full (rest from reference TRBV7-3 and TRBJ2-3): GAGVSQTPSNKVTEKGKYVELRCDPISGHTALYWYRQSLGQGPEFLIYFQGTGAADDSGLPNDRFFAVRPEGSVSTLKIQRTERGDSAVYLCASSLGGRRADTQYFGPGTRLTVL.

V gene TRBV20-1 combines with J gene TRBJ2-5; the D gene could be TRBD1 or TRBD2 (5 bases each). The CDR3 has 15 residues. Germline values: CDR1 DFQATT, CDR2 SNEGSKA (reference sequence). Trimming left V 5 bases short and J 6 bases short, with 22 bases between. The CDR3 region has the DNA TGCAGTGCTCAGAGATGGGACGGACCGTCTCAGACCCAGTACTTC. It codes for CSAQRWDGPSQTQYF.

This clonotype has just a few counts. The V and J genes are TRBV29-1 and TRBJ2-3; 10 bases match TRBD1. V was pared by 6 bases and J by 4 bases, with 4 bases of the junction left unmatched. CDR3 size: 13 residues. Germline loops: CDR1 SQVTM, CDR2 ANQGSEA. CDR3 nucleotide sequence: TGCAGCGTGGGACAGGGGATAGCAGATACGCAGTATTTT. Translated: CSVGQGIADTQYF.